The clone carrying this TCR beta chain was recorded once. This CDR3 is 14 amino acids long. Germline-derived CDR1 and CDR2 are SGHNT and YENEEA. V shed 3 bases, J shed 2 bases, and the junction held 2 bases outside the gene matches. This entry belongs to a study of technical replicates of blood from several donors. Profiling relied on immunoSEQ multiplex PCR, and the TCRdb table lists in-frame clones only, not all of them. The sample has tens of thousands of clones; about 91% are singletons. Sample: T cells isolated from PBMCs. The clonotype originates from a human donor in good health. The V and J genes are TRBV11-3 and TRBJ2-5; 8 bases map to TRBD2. The DNA for the CDR3 is TGTGCCAGCAGCTTCCGCGGGGGGCAAGAGACCCAGTACTTC. This codes for CASSFRGGQETQYF.